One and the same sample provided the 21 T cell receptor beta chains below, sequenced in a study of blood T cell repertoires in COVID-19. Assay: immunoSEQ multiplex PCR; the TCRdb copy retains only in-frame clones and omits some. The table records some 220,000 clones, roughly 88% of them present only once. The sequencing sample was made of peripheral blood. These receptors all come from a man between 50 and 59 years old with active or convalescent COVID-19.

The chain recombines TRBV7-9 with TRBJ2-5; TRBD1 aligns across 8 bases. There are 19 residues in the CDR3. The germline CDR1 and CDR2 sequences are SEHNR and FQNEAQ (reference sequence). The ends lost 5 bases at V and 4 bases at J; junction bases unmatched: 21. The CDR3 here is CASSLNSRGRTGRGETQYF. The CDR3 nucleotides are TGTGCCAGCAGCCTCAATTCCCGCGGAAGGACAGGGAGAGGAGAGACCCAGTACTTC.

The CDR3 spells CASSSDRVYSPLHF. CDR3 DNA: TGTGCCAGCAGCTCTGACAGGGTTTACTCACCCCTCCACTTT. The chain employs TRBV5-6 and TRBJ1-6; 7 bases are shared with TRBD1. The CDR3 totals 14 residues. Germline-derived CDR1 and CDR2 are SGHDT and YYEEEE. Germline trimming cut 3 bases from V and 10 bases from J; bases unmatched to any gene: 7.

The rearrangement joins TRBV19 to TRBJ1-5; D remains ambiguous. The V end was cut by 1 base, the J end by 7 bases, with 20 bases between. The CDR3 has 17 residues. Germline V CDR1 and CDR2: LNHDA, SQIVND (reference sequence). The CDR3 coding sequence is TGTGCCAGTAGTATAGGCCCACCTTTGAGGGTACGGCAGCCCCAGCATTTT. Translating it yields CASSIGPPLRVRQPQHF.

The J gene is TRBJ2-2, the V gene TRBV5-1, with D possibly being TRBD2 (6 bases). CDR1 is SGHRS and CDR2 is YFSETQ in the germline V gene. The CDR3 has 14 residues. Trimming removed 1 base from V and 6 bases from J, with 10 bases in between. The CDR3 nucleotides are TGCGCCAGCAGCTTGATGCTAGCGCCCGGGGAGCTGTTTTTT. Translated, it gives CASSLMLAPGELFF.

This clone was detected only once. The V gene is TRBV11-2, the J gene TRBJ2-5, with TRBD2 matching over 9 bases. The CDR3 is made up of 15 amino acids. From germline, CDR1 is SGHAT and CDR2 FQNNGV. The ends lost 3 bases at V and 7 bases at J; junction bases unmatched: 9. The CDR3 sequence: CASSLQGLALGTQYF. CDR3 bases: TGTGCCAGCAGCTTGCAAGGACTAGCGTTAGGGACCCAGTACTTC.

CDR3 nucleotides: TGCAGTGCTACCGACAGGGTAAAAGCTTTCTTT. Residues: CSATDRVKAFF. The chain recombines TRBV20-1 with TRBJ1-1, with 7 bases that match TRBD1. V shed 4 bases, J shed 9 bases, and the junction held 5 bases outside the gene matches. This CDR3 spans 11 amino acids. Germline V gives CDR1 DFQATT, CDR2 SNEGSKA (reference sequence).

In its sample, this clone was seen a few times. The CDR3 here is CASSQVWGSQTSPLHF. The CDR3 region has the DNA TGCGCCAGCAGCCAAGTTTGGGGCTCCCAGACGTCACCCCTCCACTTT. This chain joins TRBV4-3 and TRBJ1-6, with a possible D match to TRBD1 (5 bases). Germline V gene data show CDR1 as LGHNA and CDR2 as YSLEER. The CDR3 is made up of 16 amino acids. V dropped 1 base and J dropped 10 bases, with 17 bases sitting between them.

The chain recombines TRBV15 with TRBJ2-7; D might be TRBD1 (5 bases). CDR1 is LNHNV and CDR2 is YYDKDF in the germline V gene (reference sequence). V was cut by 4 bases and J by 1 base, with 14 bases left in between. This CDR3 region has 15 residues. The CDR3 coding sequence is TGTGCCACCAGCATGGGTGGGGCACAATCCTACGAGCAGTACTTC. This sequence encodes CATSMGGAQSYEQYF.

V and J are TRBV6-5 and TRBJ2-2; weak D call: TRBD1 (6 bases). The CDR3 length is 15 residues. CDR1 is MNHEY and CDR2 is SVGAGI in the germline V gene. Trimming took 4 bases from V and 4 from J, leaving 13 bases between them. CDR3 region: CASSSTGYPTGELFF. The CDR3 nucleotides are TGTGCCAGCAGTTCGACAGGCTACCCCACCGGGGAGCTGTTTTTT.

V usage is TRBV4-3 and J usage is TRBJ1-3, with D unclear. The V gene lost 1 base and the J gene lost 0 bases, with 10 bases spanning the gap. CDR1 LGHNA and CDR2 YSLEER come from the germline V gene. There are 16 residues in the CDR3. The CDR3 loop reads CASSQGAPRSGNTIYF. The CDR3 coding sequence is TGCGCCAGCAGCCAAGGGGCACCACGCTCTGGAAACACCATATATTTT.

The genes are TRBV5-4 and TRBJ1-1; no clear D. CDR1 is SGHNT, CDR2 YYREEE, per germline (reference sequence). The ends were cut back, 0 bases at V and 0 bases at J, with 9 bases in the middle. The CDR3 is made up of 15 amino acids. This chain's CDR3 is CASSLAAGMNTEAFF. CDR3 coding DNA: TGTGCCAGCAGCTTGGCGGCAGGCATGAACACTGAAGCTTTCTTT.

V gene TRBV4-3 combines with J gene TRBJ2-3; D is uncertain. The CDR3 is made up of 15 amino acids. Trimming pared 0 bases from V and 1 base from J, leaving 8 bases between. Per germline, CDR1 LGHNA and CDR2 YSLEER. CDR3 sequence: CASSQELGGTDTQYF. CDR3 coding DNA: TGCGCCAGCAGCCAAGAGCTTGGAGGCACAGATACGCAGTATTTT.

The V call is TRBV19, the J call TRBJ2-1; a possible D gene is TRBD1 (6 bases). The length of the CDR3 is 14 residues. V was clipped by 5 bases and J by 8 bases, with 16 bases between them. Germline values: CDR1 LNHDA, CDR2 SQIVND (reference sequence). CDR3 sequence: CASSPRGRGHEQFF. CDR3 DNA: TGTGCCAGTAGTCCCCGGGGCAGGGGCCATGAGCAGTTCTTC.

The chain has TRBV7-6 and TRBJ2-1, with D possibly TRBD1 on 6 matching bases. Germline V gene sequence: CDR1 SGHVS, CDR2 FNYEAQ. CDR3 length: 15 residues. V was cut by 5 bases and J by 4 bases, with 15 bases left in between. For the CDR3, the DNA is TGTGCCAGCAGCCCAGGACAGCCACAATACAATGAGCAGTTCTTC. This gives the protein CASSPGQPQYNEQFF.

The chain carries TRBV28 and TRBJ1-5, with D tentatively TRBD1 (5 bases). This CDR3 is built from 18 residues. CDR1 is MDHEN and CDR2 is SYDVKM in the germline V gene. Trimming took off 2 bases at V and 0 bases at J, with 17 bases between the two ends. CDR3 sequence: CASSLGGSGGNSNQPQHF. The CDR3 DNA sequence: TGTGCCAGCAGTTTAGGGGGAAGCGGGGGTAATAGCAATCAGCCCCAGCATTTT.

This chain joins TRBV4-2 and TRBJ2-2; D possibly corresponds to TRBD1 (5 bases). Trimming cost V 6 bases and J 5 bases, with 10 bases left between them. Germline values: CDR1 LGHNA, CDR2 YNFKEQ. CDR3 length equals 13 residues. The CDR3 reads CASRIPGTGELFF. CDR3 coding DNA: TGTGCCAGCAGGATCCCAGGGACCGGGGAGCTGTTTTTT.

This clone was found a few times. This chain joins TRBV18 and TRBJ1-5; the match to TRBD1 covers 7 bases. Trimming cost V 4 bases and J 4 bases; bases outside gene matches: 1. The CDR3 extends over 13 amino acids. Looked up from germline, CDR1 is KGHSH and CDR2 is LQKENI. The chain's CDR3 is CASSRDRNQPQHF. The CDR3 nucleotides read TGTGCCAGCTCACGGGACAGAAATCAGCCCCAGCATTTT. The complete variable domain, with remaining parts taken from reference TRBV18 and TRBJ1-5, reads NAGVMQNPRHLVRRRGQEARLRCSPMKGHSHVYWYRQLPEEGLKFMVYLQKENIIDESGMPKERFSAEFPKEGPSILRIQQVVRGDSAAYFCASSRDRNQPQHFGDGTRLSIL.

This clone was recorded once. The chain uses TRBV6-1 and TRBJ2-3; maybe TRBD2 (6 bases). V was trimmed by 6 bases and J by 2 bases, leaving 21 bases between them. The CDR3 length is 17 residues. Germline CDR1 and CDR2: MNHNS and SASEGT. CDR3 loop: CASRERSGEGVTDTQYF. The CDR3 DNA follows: TGTGCCAGCAGGGAAAGATCGGGGGAAGGGGTCACAGATACGCAGTATTTT.

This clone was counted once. The CDR3 DNA follows: TGTGCCAGCAGTCAGGACTCGTACCAAGAGACCCAGTACTTC. Translating it yields CASSQDSYQETQYF. V gene TRBV6-6 combines with J gene TRBJ2-5; a weak D match, TRBD2 (5 bases). V was cut by 5 bases and J by 0 bases, with 10 bases left in between. CDR1 is MNHNY, CDR2 SVGAGI, per germline (reference sequence). This CDR3 is 14 amino acids long.

The CDR3 DNA reads TGTGCCAGCAGCGCAAGCGGGGGGACCCCCGGGGAGCTGTTTTTT. Its translation is CASSASGGTPGELFF. The rearrangement links TRBV9 to TRBJ2-2; the match to TRBD2 covers 9 bases. V was clipped by 3 bases and J by 6 bases; unmatched bases: 6. CDR1 is SGDLS and CDR2 is YYNGEE in the germline V gene. The CDR3 loop spans 15 amino acids.

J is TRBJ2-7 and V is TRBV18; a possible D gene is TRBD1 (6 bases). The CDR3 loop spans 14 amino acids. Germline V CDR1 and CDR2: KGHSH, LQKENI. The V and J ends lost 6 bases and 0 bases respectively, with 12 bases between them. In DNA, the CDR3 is TGTGCCAGCTCTCTCCGGGACAACTCCTACGAGCAGTACGTC. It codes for CASSLRDNSYEQYV.